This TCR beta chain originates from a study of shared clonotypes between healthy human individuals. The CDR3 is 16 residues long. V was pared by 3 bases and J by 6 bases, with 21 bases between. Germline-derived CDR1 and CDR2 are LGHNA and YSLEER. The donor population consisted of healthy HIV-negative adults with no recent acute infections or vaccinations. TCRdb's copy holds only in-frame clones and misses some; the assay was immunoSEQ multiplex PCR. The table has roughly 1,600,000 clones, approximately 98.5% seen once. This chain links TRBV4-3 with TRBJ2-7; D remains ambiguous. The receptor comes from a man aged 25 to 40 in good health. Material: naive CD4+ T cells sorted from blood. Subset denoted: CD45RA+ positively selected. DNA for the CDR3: TGCGCCAGCAGCCATCGATCCTCCTTCCTCATGGCCGAGCAGTACTTC. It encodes CASSHRSSFLMAEQYF.